A selection of T cell receptor beta chains follows, all from one sample in a study of technical replicates of blood from several donors. Only in-frame clones appear in the TCRdb table, and some are missing; sequencing was by immunoSEQ multiplex PCR. Of more than 65,000 clones listed, roughly 96% were seen once; the top ten hold roughly 0.33%. Input material: T cells isolated from PBMCs. These receptors all come from a human donor in good health. CDR3s include the opening cysteine and the closing phenylalanine or tryptophan. Each record gives: D gene, V gene, J gene, CDR3 length, clone size, CDR3 DNA, CDR3 protein. A D gene is named only where the DNA matches it firmly. For some rows the clone size is stated as once, few or many, or as a class when expanded; others skip it.

D gene: .; V gene: TRBV4-1; J gene: TRBJ2-5; CDR3 length: 17; clone size: .; CDR3 DNA: TGCGCCAGCAGCCAAGTTCATCGTTATCAGGGACAAGAGACCCAGTACTTC; CDR3 protein: CASSQVHRYQGQETQYF
D gene: TRBD1; V gene: TRBV11-3; J gene: TRBJ2-2; CDR3 length: 14; clone size: .; CDR3 DNA: TGTGCCAGCACAAGACAGGGCATCACCGGGGAGCTGTTTTTT; CDR3 protein: CASTRQGITGELFF
D gene: .; V gene: TRBV28; J gene: TRBJ1-5; CDR3 length: 12; clone size: .; CDR3 DNA: TGTGCCAGCAGCCCTAATCGACAGCCCCAGCATTTT; CDR3 protein: CASSPNRQPQHF
D gene: .; V gene: TRBV19; J gene: TRBJ2-7; CDR3 length: 13; clone size: .; CDR3 DNA: TGTGCCAGTAGGAGTCGGGGGGCCGACGAGCAGTACTTC; CDR3 protein: CASRSRGADEQYF
D gene: TRBD1; V gene: TRBV9; J gene: TRBJ1-1; CDR3 length: 16; clone size: .; CDR3 DNA: TGTGCCAGCAGCCTCGGGACAGGCCGTCCGAACACTGAAGCTTTCTTT; CDR3 protein: CASSLGTGRPNTEAFF
D gene: .; V gene: TRBV29-1; J gene: TRBJ2-5; CDR3 length: 16; clone size: .; CDR3 DNA: TGCAGCGTTGAAACAGTTCTGACAGGCTACCAAGAGACCCAGTACTTC; CDR3 protein: CSVETVLTGYQETQYF
D gene: TRBD2; V gene: TRBV2; J gene: TRBJ2-2; CDR3 length: 16; clone size: .; CDR3 DNA: TGTGCCAGCACCCCGAGGCTAGCGGGAGCTGGCGGGGAGCTGTTTTTT; CDR3 protein: CASTPRLAGAGGELFF
D gene: .; V gene: TRBV25-1; J gene: TRBJ2-7; CDR3 length: 15; clone size: .; CDR3 DNA: TGTGCCAGCAGCGCAACCAACACCATCTCCTACGAGCAGTACTTC; CDR3 protein: CASSATNTISYEQYF
D gene: .; V gene: TRBV30; J gene: TRBJ2-7; CDR3 length: 11; clone size: .; CDR3 DNA: TGTGCCTGGAGTGTTAGCTACGAGCAGTACTTC; CDR3 protein: CAWSVSYEQYF
D gene: .; V gene: TRBV9; J gene: TRBJ2-3; CDR3 length: 14; clone size: .; CDR3 DNA: TGTGCCAGCAGCGTAGCTACCAGCACAGATACGCAGTATTTT; CDR3 protein: CASSVATSTDTQYF
D gene: TRBD1; V gene: TRBV7-3; J gene: TRBJ1-2; CDR3 length: 13; clone size: .; CDR3 DNA: TGTGCCAGCAGCCAGGCGACAGGGCTTGGCTACACCTTC; CDR3 protein: CASSQATGLGYTF
D gene: .; V gene: TRBV6-5; J gene: TRBJ1-4; CDR3 length: 15; clone size: .; CDR3 DNA: TGTGCCAGCAGTTACGATCGAGGGCCTAATGAAAAACTGTTTTTT; CDR3 protein: CASSYDRGPNEKLFF
D gene: .; V gene: TRBV30; J gene: TRBJ2-2; CDR3 length: 14; clone size: .; CDR3 DNA: TGTGCCTGCCCAGGGGTAGTATCCACCGGGGAGCTGTTTTTT; CDR3 protein: CACPGVVSTGELFF
D gene: .; V gene: TRBV2; J gene: TRBJ2-7; CDR3 length: 15; clone size: once; CDR3 DNA: TGTGCCAGCAGTGAAGTGGGTGGGCGGAGGTACGAGCAGTACTTC; CDR3 protein: CASSEVGGRRYEQYF
D gene: .; V gene: TRBV30; J gene: TRBJ2-3; CDR3 length: 12; clone size: .; CDR3 DNA: TGTGCCTGGAGCCAGCGGACAGATACGCAGTATTTT; CDR3 protein: CAWSQRTDTQYF